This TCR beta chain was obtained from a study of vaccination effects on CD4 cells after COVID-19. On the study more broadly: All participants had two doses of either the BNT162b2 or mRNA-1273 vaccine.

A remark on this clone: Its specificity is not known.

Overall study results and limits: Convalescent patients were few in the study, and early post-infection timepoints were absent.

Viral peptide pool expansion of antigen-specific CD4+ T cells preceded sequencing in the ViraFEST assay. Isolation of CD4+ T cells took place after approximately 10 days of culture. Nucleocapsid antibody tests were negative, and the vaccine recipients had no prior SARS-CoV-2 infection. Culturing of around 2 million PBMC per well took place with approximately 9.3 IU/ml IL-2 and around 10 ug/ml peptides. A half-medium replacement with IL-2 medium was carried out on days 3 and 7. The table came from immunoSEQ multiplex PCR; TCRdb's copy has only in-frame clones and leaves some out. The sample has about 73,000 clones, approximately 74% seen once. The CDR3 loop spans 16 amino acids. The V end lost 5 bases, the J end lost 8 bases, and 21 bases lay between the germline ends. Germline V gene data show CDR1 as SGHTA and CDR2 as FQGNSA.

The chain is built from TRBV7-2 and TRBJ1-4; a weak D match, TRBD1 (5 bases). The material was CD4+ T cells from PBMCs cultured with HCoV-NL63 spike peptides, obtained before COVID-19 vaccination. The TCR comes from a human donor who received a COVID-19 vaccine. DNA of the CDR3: TGTGCCAGCAGCCCCCCAGGGTCTCCTCGGGGGGAAAAACTGTTTTTT. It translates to CASSPPGSPRGEKLFF. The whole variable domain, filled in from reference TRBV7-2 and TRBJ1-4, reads GAGVSQSPSNKVTEKGKDVELRCDPISGHTALYWYRQSLGQGLEFLIYFQGNSAPDKSGLPSDRFSAERTGGSVSTLTIQRTQQEDSAVYLCASSPPGSPRGEKLFFGSGTQLSVL.